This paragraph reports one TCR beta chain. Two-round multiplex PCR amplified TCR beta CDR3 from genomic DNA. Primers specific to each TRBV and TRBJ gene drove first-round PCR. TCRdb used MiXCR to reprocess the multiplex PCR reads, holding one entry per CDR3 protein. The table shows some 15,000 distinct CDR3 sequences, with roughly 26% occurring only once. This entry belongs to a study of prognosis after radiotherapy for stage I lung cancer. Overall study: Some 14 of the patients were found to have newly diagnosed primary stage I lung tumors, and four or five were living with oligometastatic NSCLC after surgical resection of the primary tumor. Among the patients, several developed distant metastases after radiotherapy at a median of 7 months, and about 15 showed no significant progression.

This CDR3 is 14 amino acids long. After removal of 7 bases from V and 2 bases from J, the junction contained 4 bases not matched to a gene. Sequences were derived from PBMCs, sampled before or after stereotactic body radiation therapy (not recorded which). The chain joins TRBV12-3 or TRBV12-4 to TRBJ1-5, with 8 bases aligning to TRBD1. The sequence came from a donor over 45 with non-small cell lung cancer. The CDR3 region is CASNTGGGNQPQHF. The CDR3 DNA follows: TGTGCCAGCAATACAGGGGGTGGCAATCAGCCCCAGCATTTT.